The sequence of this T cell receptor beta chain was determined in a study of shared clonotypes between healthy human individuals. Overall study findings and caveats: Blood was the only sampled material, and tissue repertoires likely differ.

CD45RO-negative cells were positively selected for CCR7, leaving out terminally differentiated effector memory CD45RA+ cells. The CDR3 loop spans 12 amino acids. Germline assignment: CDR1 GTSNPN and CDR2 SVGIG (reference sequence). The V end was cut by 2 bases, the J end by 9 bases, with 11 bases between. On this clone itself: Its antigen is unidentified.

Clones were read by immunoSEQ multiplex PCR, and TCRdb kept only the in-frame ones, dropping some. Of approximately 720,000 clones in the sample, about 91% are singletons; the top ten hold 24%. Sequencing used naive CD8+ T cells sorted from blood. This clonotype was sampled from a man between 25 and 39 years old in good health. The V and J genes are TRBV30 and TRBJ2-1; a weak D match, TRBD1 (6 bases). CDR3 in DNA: TGTGCCTGGAGTTTGGGGGCAGGTGAGCAGTTCTTC. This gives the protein CAWSLGAGEQFF.